The T cell receptor beta chain under discussion was sequenced for a study of shared clonotypes between healthy human individuals. Study results and limitations: Collection of samples was limited to blood; tissue repertoires likely differ.

The V gene's germline CDR1 is SGHRS and CDR2 YFSETQ. The CDR3 length is 15 residues. The V and J ends lost 0 bases and 4 bases, in that order; junction bases with no gene match: 3. An even split of each subset's genomic DNA across several immunoSEQ plates was performed. Replicate sorted-subset PCRs were loaded with about 0.2 ug DNA, 31,000 or so T cell genomes. Profiled with immunoSEQ multiplex PCR; TCRdb holds only in-frame clones, not every one. The repertoire holds some 2,000,000 clones, about 95% seen once, with 0.85% to 1.2% in the top ten. With respect to this clone: Its antigen remains unknown.

Naive CD8 cells, CD45RO-negative and positively selected for CCR7, excluded terminally differentiated effector memory CD45RA+ cells. The V gene is TRBV5-1, the J gene TRBJ2-1; 8 nucleotides align to TRBD1. The material sequenced was naive CD8+ T cells sorted from blood. This clonotype was sampled from a man aged 18 to 30 in good health. The CDR3 DNA reads as TGCGCCAGCAGCTTGGGGACAGGGATGTACAATGAGCAGTTCTTC. Its protein product is CASSLGTGMYNEQFF.